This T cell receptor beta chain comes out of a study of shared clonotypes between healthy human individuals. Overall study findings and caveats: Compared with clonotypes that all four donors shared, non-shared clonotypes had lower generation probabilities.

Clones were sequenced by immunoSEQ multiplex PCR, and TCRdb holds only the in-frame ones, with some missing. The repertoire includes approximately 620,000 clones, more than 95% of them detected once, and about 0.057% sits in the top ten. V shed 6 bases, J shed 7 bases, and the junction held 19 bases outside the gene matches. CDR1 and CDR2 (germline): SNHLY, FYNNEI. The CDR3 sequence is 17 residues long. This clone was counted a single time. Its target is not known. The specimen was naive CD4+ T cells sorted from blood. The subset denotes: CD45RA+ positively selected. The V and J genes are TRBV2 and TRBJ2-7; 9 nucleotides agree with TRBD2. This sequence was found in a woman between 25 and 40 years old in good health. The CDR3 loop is CASRGREREVYPWEQYF. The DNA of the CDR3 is TGTGCCAGCAGAGGGAGGGAGCGGGAGGTATATCCTTGGGAGCAGTACTTC.